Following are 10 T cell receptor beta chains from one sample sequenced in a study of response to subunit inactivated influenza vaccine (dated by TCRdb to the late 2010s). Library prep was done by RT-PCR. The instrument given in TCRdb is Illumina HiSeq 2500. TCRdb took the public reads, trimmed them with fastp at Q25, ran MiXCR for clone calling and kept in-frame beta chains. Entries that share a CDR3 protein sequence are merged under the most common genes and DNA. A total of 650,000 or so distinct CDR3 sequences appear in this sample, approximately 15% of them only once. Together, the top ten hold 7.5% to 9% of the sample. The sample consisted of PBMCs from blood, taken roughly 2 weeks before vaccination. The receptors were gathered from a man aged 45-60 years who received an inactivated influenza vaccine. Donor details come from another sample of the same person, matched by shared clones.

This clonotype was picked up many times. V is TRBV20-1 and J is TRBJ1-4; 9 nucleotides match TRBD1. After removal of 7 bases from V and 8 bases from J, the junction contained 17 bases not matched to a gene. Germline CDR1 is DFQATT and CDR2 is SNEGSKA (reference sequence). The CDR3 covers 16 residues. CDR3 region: CSVDRDRDMLEEKLFF. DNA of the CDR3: TGCAGTGTTGACCGGGACAGGGATATGTTGGAAGAAAAACTGTTTTTT.

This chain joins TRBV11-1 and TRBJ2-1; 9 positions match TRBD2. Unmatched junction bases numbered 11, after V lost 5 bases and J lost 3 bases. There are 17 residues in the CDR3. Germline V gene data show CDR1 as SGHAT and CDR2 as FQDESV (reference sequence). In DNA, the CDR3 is TGTGCCAGCAGCCTCGAGGGCGGGAGGGCCGTCTACAATGAGCAGTTCTTC. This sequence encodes CASSLEGGRAVYNEQFF.

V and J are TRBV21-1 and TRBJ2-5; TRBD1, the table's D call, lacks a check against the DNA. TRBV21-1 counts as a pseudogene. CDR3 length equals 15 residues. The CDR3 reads CASSKAEGGQETQYF. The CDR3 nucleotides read TGTGCCAGCAGCAAAGCCGAAGGGGGCCAGGAGACCCAGTACTTC.

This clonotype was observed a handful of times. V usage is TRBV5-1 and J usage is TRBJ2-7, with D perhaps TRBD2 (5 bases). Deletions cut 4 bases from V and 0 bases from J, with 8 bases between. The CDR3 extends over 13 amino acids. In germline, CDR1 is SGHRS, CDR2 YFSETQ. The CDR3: CASSADFSYEQYF. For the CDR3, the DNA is TGCGCCAGCAGCGCGGACTTCTCCTACGAGCAGTACTTC.

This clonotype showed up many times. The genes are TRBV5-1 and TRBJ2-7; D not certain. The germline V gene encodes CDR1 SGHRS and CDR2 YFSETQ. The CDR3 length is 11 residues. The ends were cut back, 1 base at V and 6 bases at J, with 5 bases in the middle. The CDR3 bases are TGCGCCAGCAGCTTGTATAGCGAGCAGTACTTC. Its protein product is CASSLYSEQYF.

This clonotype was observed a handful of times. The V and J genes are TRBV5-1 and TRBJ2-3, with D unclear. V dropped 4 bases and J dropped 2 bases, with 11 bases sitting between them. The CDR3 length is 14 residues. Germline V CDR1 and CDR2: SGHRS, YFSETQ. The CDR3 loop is CASSPPKLTDTQYF. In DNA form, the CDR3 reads TGCGCCAGCAGCCCCCCAAAGCTCACAGATACGCAGTATTTT.

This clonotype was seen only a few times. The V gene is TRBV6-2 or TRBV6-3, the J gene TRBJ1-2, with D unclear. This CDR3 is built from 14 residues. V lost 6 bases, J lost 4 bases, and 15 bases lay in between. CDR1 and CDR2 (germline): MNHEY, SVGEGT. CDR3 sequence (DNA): TGTGCCAGCAGCCTAGGGTTCCCGCTCTATGGCTACACCTTC. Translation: CASSLGFPLYGYTF.

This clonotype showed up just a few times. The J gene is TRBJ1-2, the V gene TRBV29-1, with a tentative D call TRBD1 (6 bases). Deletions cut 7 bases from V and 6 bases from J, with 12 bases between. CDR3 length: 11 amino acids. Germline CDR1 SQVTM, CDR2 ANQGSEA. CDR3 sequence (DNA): TGCAGCGCCTACGGACAGAATGGCTACACCTTC. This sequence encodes CSAYGQNGYTF.

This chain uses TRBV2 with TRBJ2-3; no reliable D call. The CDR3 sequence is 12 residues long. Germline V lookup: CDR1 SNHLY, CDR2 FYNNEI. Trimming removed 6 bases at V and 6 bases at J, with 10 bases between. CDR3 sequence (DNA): TGTGCCAGCAGGCAGAACGGGGATACGCAGTATTTT. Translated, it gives CASRQNGDTQYF.

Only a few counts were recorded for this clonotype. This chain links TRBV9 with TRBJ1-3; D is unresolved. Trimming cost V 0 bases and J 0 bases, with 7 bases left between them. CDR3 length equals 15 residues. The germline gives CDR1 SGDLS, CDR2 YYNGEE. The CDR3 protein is CASSVEPGSGNTIYF. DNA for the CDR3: TGTGCCAGCAGCGTAGAACCAGGCTCTGGAAACACCATATATTTT.